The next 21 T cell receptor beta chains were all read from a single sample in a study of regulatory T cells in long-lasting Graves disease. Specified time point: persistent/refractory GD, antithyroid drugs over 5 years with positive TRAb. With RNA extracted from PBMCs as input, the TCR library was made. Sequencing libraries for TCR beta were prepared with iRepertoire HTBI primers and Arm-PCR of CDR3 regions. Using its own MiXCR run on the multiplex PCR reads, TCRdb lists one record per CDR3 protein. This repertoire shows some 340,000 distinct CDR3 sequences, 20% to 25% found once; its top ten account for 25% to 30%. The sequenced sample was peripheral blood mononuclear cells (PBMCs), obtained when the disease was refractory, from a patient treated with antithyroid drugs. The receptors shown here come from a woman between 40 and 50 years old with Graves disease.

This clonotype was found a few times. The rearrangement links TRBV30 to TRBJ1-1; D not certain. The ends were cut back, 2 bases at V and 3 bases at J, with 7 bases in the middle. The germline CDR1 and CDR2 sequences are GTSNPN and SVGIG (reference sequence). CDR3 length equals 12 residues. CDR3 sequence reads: CAWSPGYTEAFF. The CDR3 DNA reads TGTGCCTGGAGTCCCGGGTACACTGAAGCTTTCTTT. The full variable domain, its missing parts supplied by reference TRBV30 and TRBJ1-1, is SQTIHQWPATLVQPVGSPLSLECTVEGTSNPNLYWYRQAAGRGLQLLFYSVGIGQISSEVPQNLSASRPQDRQFILSSKKLLLSDSGFYLCAWSPGYTEAFFGQGTRLTVV.

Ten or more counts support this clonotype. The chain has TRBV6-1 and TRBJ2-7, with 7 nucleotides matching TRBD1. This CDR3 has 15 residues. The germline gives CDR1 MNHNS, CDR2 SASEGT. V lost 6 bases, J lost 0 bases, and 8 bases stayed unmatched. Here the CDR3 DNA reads TGTGCCAGCAGGCACGGACAGGCTGCCTCCTACGAGCAGTACTTC. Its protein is CASRHGQAASYEQYF.

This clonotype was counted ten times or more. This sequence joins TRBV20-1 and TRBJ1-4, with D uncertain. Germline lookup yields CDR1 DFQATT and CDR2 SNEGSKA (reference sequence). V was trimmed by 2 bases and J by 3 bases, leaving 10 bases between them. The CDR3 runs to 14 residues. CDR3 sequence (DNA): TGCAGTGCTAGACAGGCACGAGCTAATGAAAAACTGTTTTTT. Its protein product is CSARQARANEKLFF.

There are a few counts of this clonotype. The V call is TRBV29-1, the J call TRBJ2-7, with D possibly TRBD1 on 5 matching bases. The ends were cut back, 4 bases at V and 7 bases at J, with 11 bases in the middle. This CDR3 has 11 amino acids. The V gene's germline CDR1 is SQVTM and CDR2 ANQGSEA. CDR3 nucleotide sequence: TGCAGCGTTGGGGGCCTTGGAGAGCAGTACTTC. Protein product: CSVGGLGEQYF.

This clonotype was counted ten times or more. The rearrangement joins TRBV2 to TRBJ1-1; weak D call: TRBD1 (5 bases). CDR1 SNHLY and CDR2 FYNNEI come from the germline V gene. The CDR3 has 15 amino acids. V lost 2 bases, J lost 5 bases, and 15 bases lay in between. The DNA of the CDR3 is TGTGCCAGCAGTGAACCCGACCCGAGGGGAACTGAAGCTTTCTTT. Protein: CASSEPDPRGTEAFF.

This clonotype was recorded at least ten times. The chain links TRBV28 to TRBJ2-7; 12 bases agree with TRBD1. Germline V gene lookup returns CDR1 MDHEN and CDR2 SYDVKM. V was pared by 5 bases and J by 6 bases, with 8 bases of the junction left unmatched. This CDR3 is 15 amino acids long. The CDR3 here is CASSPGGQGAGEQYF. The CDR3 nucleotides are TGTGCCAGCAGTCCCGGGGGACAGGGGGCAGGCGAGCAGTACTTC.

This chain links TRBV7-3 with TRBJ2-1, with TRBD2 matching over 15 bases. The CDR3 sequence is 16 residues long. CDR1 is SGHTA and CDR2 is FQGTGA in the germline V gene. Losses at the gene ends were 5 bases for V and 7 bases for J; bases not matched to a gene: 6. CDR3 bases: TGTGCCAGCAGCCCGCAGGGACTAGCGGGAGGTAATGAGCAGTTCTTC. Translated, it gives CASSPQGLAGGNEQFF.

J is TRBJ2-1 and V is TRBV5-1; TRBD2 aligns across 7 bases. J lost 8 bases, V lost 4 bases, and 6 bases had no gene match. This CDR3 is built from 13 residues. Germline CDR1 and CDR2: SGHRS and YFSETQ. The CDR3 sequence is CASSLWTSYEQFF. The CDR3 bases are TGCGCCAGCAGCCTCTGGACTAGTTATGAGCAGTTCTTC.

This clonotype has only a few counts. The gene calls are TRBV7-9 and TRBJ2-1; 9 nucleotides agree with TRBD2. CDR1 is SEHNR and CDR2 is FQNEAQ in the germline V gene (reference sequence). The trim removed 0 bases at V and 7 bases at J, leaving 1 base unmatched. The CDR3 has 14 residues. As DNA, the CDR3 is TGTGCCAGCAGCTTAGCGGGACTAGCTAATGAGCAGTTCTTC. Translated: CASSLAGLANEQFF.

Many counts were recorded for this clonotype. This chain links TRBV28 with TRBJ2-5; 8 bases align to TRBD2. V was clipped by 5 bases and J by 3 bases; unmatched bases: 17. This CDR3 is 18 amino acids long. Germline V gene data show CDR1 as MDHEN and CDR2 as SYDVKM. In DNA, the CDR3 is TGTGCCAGCAGTCCAATGCTCCTAGCCAGAGCGGGAGAAGAGACCCAGTACTTC. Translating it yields CASSPMLLARAGEETQYF.

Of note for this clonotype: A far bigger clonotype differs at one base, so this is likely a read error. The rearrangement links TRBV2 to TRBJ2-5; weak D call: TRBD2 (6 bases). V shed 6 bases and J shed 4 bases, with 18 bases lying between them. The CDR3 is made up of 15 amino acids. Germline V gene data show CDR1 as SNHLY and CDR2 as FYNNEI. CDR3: CASREWGGKSETQYF. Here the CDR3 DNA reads TGTGCCAGCAGAGAGTGGGGCGGGAAGTCAGAGACCCAGTACTTC.

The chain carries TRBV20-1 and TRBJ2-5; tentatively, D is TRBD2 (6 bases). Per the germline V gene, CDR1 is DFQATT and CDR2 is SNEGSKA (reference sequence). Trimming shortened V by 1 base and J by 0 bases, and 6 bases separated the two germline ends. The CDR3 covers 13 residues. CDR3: CSARGTNQETQYF. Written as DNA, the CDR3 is TGCAGTGCTAGAGGGACTAACCAAGAGACCCAGTACTTC.

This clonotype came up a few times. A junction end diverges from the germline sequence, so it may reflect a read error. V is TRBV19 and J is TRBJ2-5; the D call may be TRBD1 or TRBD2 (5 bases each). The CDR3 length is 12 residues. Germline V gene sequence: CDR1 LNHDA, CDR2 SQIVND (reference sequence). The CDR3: CASSLSAGTAHF. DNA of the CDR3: TGTGCCAGTAGTCTTTCCGCCGGGACGGCGCACTTC.

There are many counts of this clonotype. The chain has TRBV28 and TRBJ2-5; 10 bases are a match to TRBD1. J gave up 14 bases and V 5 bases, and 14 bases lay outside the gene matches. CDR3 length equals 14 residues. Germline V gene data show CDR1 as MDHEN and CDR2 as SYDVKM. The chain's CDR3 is CASSGTGDLAAPYF. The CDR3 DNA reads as TGTGCCAGCAGTGGGACAGGGGACCTAGCTGCCCCCTACTTC. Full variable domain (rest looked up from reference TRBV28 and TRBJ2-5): DVKVTQSSRYLVKRTGEKVFLECVQDMDHENMFWYRQDPGLGLRLIYFSYDVKMKEKGDIPEGYSVSREKKERFSLILESASTNQTSMYLCASSGTGDLAAPYFGPGTRLLVL.

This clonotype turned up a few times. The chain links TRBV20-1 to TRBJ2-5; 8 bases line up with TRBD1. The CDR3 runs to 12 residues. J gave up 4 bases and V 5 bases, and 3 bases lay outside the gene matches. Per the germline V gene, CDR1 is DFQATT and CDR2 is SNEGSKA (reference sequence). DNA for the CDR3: TGCAGTGCTGCCGGGACAGGAGAGACCCAGTACTTC. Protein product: CSAAGTGETQYF.

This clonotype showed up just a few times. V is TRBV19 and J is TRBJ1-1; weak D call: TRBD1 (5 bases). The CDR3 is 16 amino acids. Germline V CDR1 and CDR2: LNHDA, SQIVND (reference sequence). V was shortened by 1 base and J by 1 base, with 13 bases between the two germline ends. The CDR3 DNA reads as TGTGCCAGTAGTATAGGGGAGGGGCAGTGGAACACTGAAGCTTTCTTT. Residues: CASSIGEGQWNTEAFF.

CDR3 in DNA: TGTGCCAGTAGCCAGGTCGGCTGGGACAGCTACTACGAGCAGTACTTC. Protein sequence: CASSQVGWDSYYEQYF. The chain couples TRBV19 to TRBJ2-7, with 7 bases matching TRBD1. The V segment lost 6 bases and the J segment 3 bases; nucleotides outside the gene matches: 14. Looked up from germline, CDR1 is LNHDA and CDR2 is SQIVND (reference sequence). The CDR3 is made up of 16 amino acids. Together with reference TRBV19 and TRBJ2-7, the CDR3 gives the full variable domain: DGGITQSPKYLFRKEGQNVTLSCEQNLNHDAMYWYRQDPGQGLRLIYYSQIVNDFQKGDIAEGYSVSREKKESFPLTVTSAQKNPTAFYLCASSQVGWDSYYEQYFGPGTRLTVT.

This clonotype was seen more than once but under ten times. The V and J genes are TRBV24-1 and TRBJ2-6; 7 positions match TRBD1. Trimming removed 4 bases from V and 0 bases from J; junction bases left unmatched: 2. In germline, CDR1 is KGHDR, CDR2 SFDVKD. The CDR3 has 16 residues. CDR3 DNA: TGTGCCACCAGTGACCACAGGGGCTCTGGGGCCAACGTCCTGACTTTC. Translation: CATSDHRGSGANVLTF.

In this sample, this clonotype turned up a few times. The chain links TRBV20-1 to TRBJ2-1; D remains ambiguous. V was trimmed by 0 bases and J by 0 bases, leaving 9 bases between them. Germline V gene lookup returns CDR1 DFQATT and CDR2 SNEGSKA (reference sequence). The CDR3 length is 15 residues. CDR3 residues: CSARERYRSYNEQFF. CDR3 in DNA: TGCAGTGCTAGAGAGCGGTACCGCTCCTACAATGAGCAGTTCTTC.

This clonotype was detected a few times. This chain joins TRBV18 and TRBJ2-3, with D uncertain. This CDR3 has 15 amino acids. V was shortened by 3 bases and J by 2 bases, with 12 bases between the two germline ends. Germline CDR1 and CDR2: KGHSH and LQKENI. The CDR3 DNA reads TGTGCCAGCTCACCGATCAAGGCCTACACAGATACGCAGTATTTT. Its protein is CASSPIKAYTDTQYF.

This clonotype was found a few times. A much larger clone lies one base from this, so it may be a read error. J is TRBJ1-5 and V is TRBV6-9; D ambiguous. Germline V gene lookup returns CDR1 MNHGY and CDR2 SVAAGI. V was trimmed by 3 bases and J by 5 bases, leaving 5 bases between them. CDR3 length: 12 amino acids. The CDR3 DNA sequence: TGTGCCAGCAGTTACGCCGATCAGCCCCAGCATTTT. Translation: CASSYADQPQHF.